One sample yielded the 27 T cell receptor beta chains listed below, sequenced in a study of blood T cell repertoires in COVID-19. Sequencing was performed with immunoSEQ multiplex PCR; in TCRdb, only in-frame clones are kept and a portion is missing. The sample gives around 77,000 clones, around 84% of which show up once; approximately 11% is in the top ten. Sequences were obtained from peripheral blood. These receptors came from a man aged 70-80 years with active or convalescent COVID-19.

V gene TRBV19 combines with J gene TRBJ1-6, with 7 bases that match TRBD1. Germline CDR1 and CDR2: LNHDA and SQIVND (reference sequence). The CDR3 is made up of 14 amino acids. V lost 9 bases, J lost 0 bases, and 2 bases stayed unmatched. The CDR3, as DNA: TGTGCCAGCCGACAGGGCTCCTATAATTCACCCCTCCACTTT. Its protein is CASRQGSYNSPLHF.

This clone was seen only a few times. The chain is built from TRBV3-1 (or the pseudogene TRBV3-2) and TRBJ2-7, with TRBD2 identical over 11 bases. With 2 bases clipped from V and 0 bases from J, the junction kept 0 bases outside the gene matches. The CDR3 runs 15 residues. CDR1 is LGHDT, CDR2 YNNKEL, per germline (reference sequence). CDR3 region: CASSQTSGSSYEQYF. In DNA form, the CDR3 reads TGTGCCAGCAGCCAAACTAGCGGGAGCTCCTACGAGCAGTACTTC.

The gene calls are TRBV18 and TRBJ1-1, with 7 nucleotides matching TRBD1. CDR3 length: 16 residues. In germline, CDR1 is KGHSH, CDR2 LQKENI. V was pared by 4 bases and J by 0 bases, with 8 bases of the junction left unmatched. The CDR3 region has the DNA TGTGCCAGCTCACACGACCTCCAGGGGGTGAACACTGAAGCTTTCTTT. Protein: CASSHDLQGVNTEAFF.

This clone has a handful of counts. This chain uses TRBV2 with TRBJ1-2; possible D gene TRBD1, 5 bases. The CDR3 is 15 amino acids. The germline V gene encodes CDR1 SNHLY and CDR2 FYNNEI. V lost 2 bases and J lost 0, with 10 bases in between. CDR3 DNA: TGTGCCAGCAGTGAATTCGAGACAGCTAACTATGGCTACACCTTC. Protein product: CASSEFETANYGYTF.

The V gene is TRBV4-3, the J gene TRBJ1-3; tentative D call: TRBD1 (6 bases). CDR1 is LGHNA, CDR2 YSLEER, per germline. Trimming took 2 bases from V and 0 from J, leaving 8 bases between them. There are 15 residues in the CDR3. Here the CDR3 DNA reads TGCGCCAGCAGCCAAACAGGGAACTCTGGAAACACCATATATTTT. Its translation: CASSQTGNSGNTIYF.

The sample holds one count of this clone. The chain's CDR3 is CASSSRLAGQETQYF. The CDR3 nucleotides are TGTGCCAGCAGCTCCCGACTAGCGGGACAAGAGACCCAGTACTTC. The chain recombines TRBV5-8 with TRBJ2-5, with 11 positions matching TRBD2. Per germline, CDR1 SGHTS and CDR2 YDEGEE. This CDR3 has 15 amino acids. V was clipped by 3 bases and J by 2 bases; unmatched bases: 3.

V usage is TRBV9 and J usage is TRBJ2-2; 12 nucleotides line up with TRBD2. The CDR3 spans 17 residues. Looked up from germline, CDR1 is SGDLS and CDR2 is YYNGEE. V shed 4 bases and J 4 bases; nucleotides not matched to a gene: 8. In nucleotides, the CDR3 is TGTGCCAGCAGCCGTCTAGCGGGAGGGCCGAGCACCGGGGAGCTGTTTTTT. It specifies CASSRLAGGPSTGELFF.

The chain couples TRBV28 to TRBJ1-1; TRBD1 is a possible D gene (6 bases). Germline CDR1 MDHEN, CDR2 SYDVKM. Trimming removed 3 bases at V and 5 bases at J, with 16 bases between. CDR3 size: 15 residues. For the CDR3, the DNA is TGTGCCAGCAGTTTCCCCGGGGGGCAGGTGACTGAAGCTTTCTTT. Its protein is CASSFPGGQVTEAFF.

This clone was observed a handful of times. This chain's CDR3 is CASSLGQVNQPQHF. DNA for the CDR3: TGTGCCAGCAGTCTCGGACAGGTTAATCAGCCCCAGCATTTT. V and J are TRBV27 and TRBJ1-5; 7 nucleotides align to TRBD1. Germline-derived CDR1 and CDR2 are MNHEY and SMNVEV (reference sequence). The trim removed 5 bases at V and 4 bases at J, leaving 5 bases unmatched. CDR3 size: 14 residues.

The rearrangement links TRBV3-1 (or the pseudogene TRBV3-2) to TRBJ2-1; tentative D call: TRBD2 (6 bases). V lost 0 bases, J lost 7 bases, and 19 bases lay in between. The CDR3 spans 17 residues. Germline V gives CDR1 LGHDT, CDR2 YNNKEL (reference sequence). The CDR3 coding sequence is TGTGCCAGCAGCCAAGAGGTATCCCTAGGGGCGGGGAATGAGCAGTTCTTC. Translation gives CASSQEVSLGAGNEQFF.

The chain has TRBV4-2 and TRBJ2-2; 8 positions match TRBD2. V was clipped by 3 bases and J by 4 bases; unmatched bases: 7. The CDR3 spans 16 residues. Germline V gives CDR1 LGHNA, CDR2 YNFKEQ. CDR3 amino acids: CASSHSTSEGTGELFF. Here the CDR3 DNA reads TGTGCCAGCAGCCATTCGACTAGCGAGGGCACCGGGGAGCTGTTTTTT.

This CDR3 is CASSFGLKDTQYF. Here the CDR3 DNA reads TGTGCCAGCAGCTTCGGTCTTAAGGATACGCAGTATTTT. The V and J genes are TRBV11-3 and TRBJ2-3; D not certain. Between the trimmed V and J ends, which lost 3 bases and 6 bases, there was a span of 10 bases. The length of the CDR3 is 13 residues. Germline CDR1 SGHNT, CDR2 YENEEA.

This chain joins TRBV6-4 and TRBJ1-2; possible D gene TRBD1, 5 bases. Trimming cost V 0 bases and J 6 bases, with 8 bases left between them. Germline CDR1 MRHNA, CDR2 SNTAGT. The CDR3 is made up of 13 amino acids. This CDR3 is CASSDSGGDGYTF. CDR3 in DNA: TGTGCCAGCAGTGACTCGGGGGGAGATGGCTACACCTTC.

This clone occurred a few times. The J gene is TRBJ2-7, the V gene TRBV2; no firm D call. This CDR3 contains 12 residues. The V gene lost 4 bases and the J gene lost 1 base, with 5 bases spanning the gap. Germline V gene lookup returns CDR1 SNHLY and CDR2 FYNNEI. CDR3 sequence: CASSGQSYEQYF. Written as DNA, the CDR3 is TGTGCCAGCAGTGGTCAGTCCTACGAGCAGTACTTC.

The chain has TRBV11-2 and TRBJ1-1; 7 bases align to TRBD1. Trimming removed 5 bases from V and 2 bases from J; junction bases left unmatched: 8. Germline V lookup: CDR1 SGHAT, CDR2 FQNNGV. This CDR3 contains 15 residues. CDR3 residues: CASSRRTGDNTEAFF. The CDR3 DNA follows: TGTGCCAGCAGCAGAAGGACAGGAGATAACACTGAAGCTTTCTTT.

The rearrangement uses TRBV29-1 and TRBJ1-1; D call uncertain. The V and J ends lost 6 bases and 0 bases respectively, with 11 bases between them. This CDR3 comprises 13 residues. Per germline, CDR1 SQVTM and CDR2 ANQGSEA. CDR3 protein: CSVAGTMNTEAFF. The DNA for the CDR3 is TGCAGCGTAGCAGGAACCATGAACACTGAAGCTTTCTTT.

The gene calls are TRBV7-3 and TRBJ2-6; maybe TRBD1 (5 bases). From germline, CDR1 is SGHTA and CDR2 FQGTGA. V lost 7 bases, J lost 4 bases, and 11 bases lay in between. CDR3 length: 14 amino acids. The CDR3 here is CASKRGGGANVLTF. Here the CDR3 DNA reads TGTGCCAGCAAAAGGGGTGGCGGGGCCAACGTCCTGACTTTC.

The table lists this clone with a few counts. This sequence joins TRBV5-1 and TRBJ2-6; the D gene is possibly TRBD1 (6 bases). Germline V gene data show CDR1 as SGHRS and CDR2 as YFSETQ. The CDR3 spans 18 residues. V lost 3 bases and J 0 bases, leaving 16 bases between the germline ends. The DNA for the CDR3 is TGCGCCAGCAGCTCGAAACAGGGCTGGGCCTCTGGGGCCAACGTCCTGACTTTC. Translating gives CASSSKQGWASGANVLTF.

This chain uses TRBV6-5 with TRBJ2-7; tentatively, D is TRBD2 (6 bases). The CDR3 covers 14 residues. V was clipped by 6 bases and J by 6 bases, with 18 bases between them. Germline V gene lookup returns CDR1 MNHEY and CDR2 SVGAGI. In DNA, the CDR3 is TGTGCCAGCAGCACGCTCGGGGGTCATGGCGAGCAGTACTTC. Translating it yields CASSTLGGHGEQYF.

The chain links TRBV5-4 to TRBJ2-7, with a tentative D call TRBD2 (6 bases). This CDR3 has 15 residues. Trimming pared 0 bases from V and 0 bases from J, leaving 10 bases between. Germline-derived CDR1 and CDR2 are SGHNT and YYREEE (reference sequence). The CDR3 loop is CASSLVVSGSYEQYF. The CDR3 DNA reads TGTGCCAGCAGCTTGGTAGTTAGCGGCTCCTACGAGCAGTACTTC. The full variable domain, in which reference TRBV5-4 and TRBJ2-7 provide the parts outside the CDR3, is ETGVTQSPTHLIKTRGQQVTLRCSSQSGHNTVSWYQQALGQGPQFIFQYYREEENGRGNFPPRFSGLQFPNYSSELNVNALELDDSALYLCASSLVVSGSYEQYFGPGTRLTVT.

The chain carries TRBV6-1 and TRBJ2-1, with TRBD2 matching over 10 bases. J was trimmed by 3 bases and V by 3 bases; bases with no gene match: 2. The germline gives CDR1 MNHNS, CDR2 SASEGT. This CDR3 is 15 amino acids long. The CDR3 loop reads CASSEWTSGYNEQFF. In nucleotides, the CDR3 is TGTGCCAGCAGTGAGTGGACTAGCGGCTACAATGAGCAGTTCTTC.

This clone was recorded only once. CDR3 protein: CSVGDRGYNQPQHF. In DNA, the CDR3 is TGCAGCGTTGGGGACAGGGGTTACAATCAGCCCCAGCATTTT. The rearrangement uses TRBV29-1 and TRBJ1-5; TRBD1 matches 10 bases. There are 14 residues in the CDR3. Per germline, CDR1 SQVTM and CDR2 ANQGSEA. V was clipped by 4 bases and J by 3 bases; unmatched bases: 3.

The chain is built from TRBV18 and TRBJ2-1; TRBD1 is a possible D gene (6 bases). The CDR3 covers 15 residues. V was cut by 5 bases and J by 4 bases, with 15 bases left in between. CDR1 and CDR2 from the germline V gene are KGHSH and LQKENI. For the CDR3, the DNA is TGTGCCAGCTCAGCCGGACAGTCGGTATACAATGAGCAGTTCTTC. Translating it yields CASSAGQSVYNEQFF. The full variable domain, rest sourced from reference TRBV18 and TRBJ2-1, is NAGVMQNPRHLVRRRGQEARLRCSPMKGHSHVYWYRQLPEEGLKFMVYLQKENIIDESGMPKERFSAEFPKEGPSILRIQQVVRGDSAAYFCASSAGQSVYNEQFFGPGTRLTVL.

The rearrangement uses TRBV19 and TRBJ1-2, with no clear D. The germline V and J ends were trimmed by 4 bases and 6 bases, with 21 bases remaining between them. In germline, CDR1 is LNHDA, CDR2 SQIVND (reference sequence). CDR3 length: 16 amino acids. The CDR3 DNA reads TGTGCCAGTAGTACCCCTAACGGACTCCCTGGCCATGGCTACACCTTC. Translating gives CASSTPNGLPGHGYTF.

The rearrangement joins TRBV29-1 to TRBJ1-1; D unclear. CDR3 length equals 13 residues. Trimming removed 4 bases at V and 0 bases at J, with 9 bases between. Germline values: CDR1 SQVTM, CDR2 ANQGSEA. This CDR3 is CSVGWAMNTEAFF. CDR3 sequence (DNA): TGCAGCGTTGGTTGGGCCATGAACACTGAAGCTTTCTTT.

The J gene is TRBJ1-1, the V gene TRBV30, with 7 positions matching TRBD1. The CDR3 runs 14 residues. Per the germline V gene, CDR1 is GTSNPN and CDR2 is SVGIG (reference sequence). The V gene end was trimmed by 2 bases and the J gene end by 1 base; junction bases not matched to a gene: 4. The CDR3 loop is CAWSRDSKNTEAFF. The CDR3 region has the DNA TGTGCCTGGAGTCGGGACAGCAAGAACACTGAAGCTTTCTTT.

V usage is TRBV9 and J usage is TRBJ2-3; D possibly corresponds to TRBD2 (7 bases). The germline V gene has CDR1 SGDLS and CDR2 YYNGEE. This CDR3 has 15 amino acids. V lost 1 base, J lost 6 bases, and 15 bases lay in between. This chain's CDR3 is CASSVRGEGPDTQYF. The CDR3 DNA is TGTGCCAGCAGCGTAAGGGGGGAGGGCCCCGATACGCAGTATTTT.